A selection of T cell receptor beta chains follows, all from one sample in a study of CD8+CD57+ T cells in acquired aplastic anemia. TCRdb called the reads again in MiXCR, with one record for every CDR3 protein. The repertoire holds approximately 81,000 distinct CDR3 sequences, with about half as singletons. Sequencing was performed on sorted CD4+, CD8+, or CD8+CD57+ T cells (not recorded which) from PBMCs. These receptor sequences come from a human donor in good health, serving as a control. Each CDR3 is given with its conserved first and last residue.

CDR3 protein	V gene	J gene
CSARVAGLDYNEQFF	TRBV20-1	TRBJ2-1
CASSALDSYNEQFF	TRBV25-1	TRBJ2-1
CASSQDGTGGGEQYF	TRBV4-1	TRBJ2-7
CASSPVDRGRNTIYF	TRBV12-3/TRBV12-4	TRBJ1-3
CASSLGTVGYGYTF	TRBV7-8	TRBJ1-2
CSALGRMNTEAFF	TRBV29-1	TRBJ1-1
CASSLDRGDYGYTF	TRBV7-2	TRBJ1-2
CSARAPGLVEQYF	TRBV20-1	TRBJ2-7
CASSLVWGANTQYF	TRBV7-9	TRBJ2-3
CATSRDGWVRDSPLHF	TRBV15	TRBJ1-6
CSARDISLATEAFF	TRBV20-1	TRBJ1-1
CAWSTGTSHEQFF	TRBV10-3	TRBJ2-1
CAQKDGKGYGYTF	TRBV2	TRBJ1-2
CASSLTGSDTQYF	TRBV7-8	TRBJ2-3
CASSLRPDSNQPQHF	TRBV9	TRBJ1-5
CATSDPLSGAQETQYF	TRBV24-1	TRBJ2-5
CASSFGAEAFF	TRBV12-3/TRBV12-4	TRBJ1-1
CATSGRGRYNEQFF	TRBV24-1	TRBJ2-1
CASSESSGGRQNSPLHF	TRBV10-1	TRBJ1-6
CATERTGGMNQPQHF	TRBV6-4	TRBJ1-5
CAPTRGRNGYTF	TRBV24-1	TRBJ1-2
CASRSGGLQETQYF	TRBV7-8	TRBJ2-5
CSVVSGGGGYEQYF	TRBV29-1	TRBJ2-7
CASSVVPGMATEAFF	TRBV9	TRBJ1-1
CSAQRPGLEVQADEQFF	TRBV20-1	TRBJ2-1
CATQGGTGYTDTQYF	TRBV12-3/TRBV12-4	TRBJ2-3
CSALDGGVSTDTQYF	TRBV20-1	TRBJ2-3
CASSPIDRAAYERYF	TRBV5-6	TRBJ2-7
CASSLEGRETQYF	TRBV13	TRBJ2-5
CAWSRSGSSYEQYF	TRBV30	TRBJ2-7
CASSPGQGYGYTF	TRBV5-1	TRBJ1-2
CASSLGVNEQYF	TRBV28	TRBJ2-7
CASSEEGRGAYF	TRBV2	TRBJ2-7
CASSLYGAEGYTF	TRBV7-3	TRBJ1-2
CASSARTSGSPYEQYF	TRBV19	TRBJ2-7
CSARDPGSLLVNYGYTF	TRBV20-1	TRBJ1-2
CASSEPGQGRTQYF	TRBV25-1	TRBJ2-5
CATGDGRDYGYTF	TRBV25-1	TRBJ1-2
CASSLGRHSYEQYF	TRBV7-6	TRBJ2-7
CATSRLRTGTYYERYF	TRBV15	TRBJ2-7
CASSPVGPDSYEQYF	TRBV5-4	TRBJ2-7
CASSLDRGVGYIF	TRBV12-3/TRBV12-4	TRBJ1-2
CASSPQKGRNTEAFF	TRBV12-3/TRBV12-4	TRBJ1-1
CASSEDRDSPLHF	TRBV25-1	TRBJ1-6
CASSYLTEAFF	TRBV6-5	TRBJ1-1
CASSLSDRENTEAFF	TRBV12-3/TRBV12-4	TRBJ1-1
CANSYDRGFYEQYF	TRBV11-1	TRBJ2-7
CASSALAGGGVDTQYF	TRBV25-1	TRBJ2-3
CAWSRGDTQYF	TRBV30	TRBJ2-3
CATSRGTPGRHEQYF	TRBV15	TRBJ2-7
CSVETDRGAGYTF	TRBV29-1	TRBJ1-2